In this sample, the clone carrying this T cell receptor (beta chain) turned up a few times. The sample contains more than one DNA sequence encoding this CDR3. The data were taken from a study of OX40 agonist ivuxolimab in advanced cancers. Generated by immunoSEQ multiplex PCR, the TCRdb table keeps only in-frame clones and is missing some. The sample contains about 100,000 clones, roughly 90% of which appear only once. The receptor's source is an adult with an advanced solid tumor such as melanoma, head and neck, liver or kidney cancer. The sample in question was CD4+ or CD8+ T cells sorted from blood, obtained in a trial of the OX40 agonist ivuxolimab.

In DNA, the CDR3 is TGTGCCAGCAGCTTGGGGCAGAACACTGAAGCTTTCTTT. Encoded protein: CASSLGQNTEAFF. J is TRBJ1-1 and V is TRBV7-2; TRBD1 might be the D (5 bases). The CDR3 is 13 amino acids. The ends were cut back, 3 bases at V and 1 base at J, with 6 bases in the middle. Germline CDR1 is SGHTA and CDR2 is FQGNSA.